The present entry profiles one T cell receptor (beta chain) with its context. This clonotype showed up many times. The target of this receptor is not known. Per-base qualities were not stored, and no clone one base away is much larger. Preparation of the library involved RT-PCR. Instrument used: Illumina HiSeq 2500. TCRdb took the public reads, trimmed them with fastp at Q25, ran MiXCR for clone calling and kept in-frame beta chains. CDR3 protein sequences are deduplicated, and each keeps its most common genes and DNA. Present in this sample are 450,000 to 700,000 distinct CDR3 sequences, 14% of which were seen just once. The top ten constitute 8.5% to 14% of the sample. This record comes from a study of response to subunit inactivated influenza vaccine (dated by TCRdb to 2016 to 2018). For context, the study as a whole: Deep quantitative profiling of the T cell receptor repertoire was used in the study to follow responses to a trivalent subunit inactivated influenza vaccine. Study-wide findings and limitations: It was suggested by the authors that each seasonal influenza vaccination may recruit only a limited number of new T cells.

Relative to germline, V is 0 bases shorter and J is 6 bases shorter, with 13 bases between their ends. Measured from the cysteine to the phenylalanine, the CDR3 is 15 residues long. The CDR3 DNA has 45 bases and is translated from base 1. Rearrangement joined TRBV12-3 or TRBV12-4 to TRBJ2-3; a weak D assignment points to TRBD2 (6 bases agree). The specimen comprised PBMCs from blood, sampled 11 to 12 days after vaccination. This clonotype originated in a man aged 50-60 years who received an inactivated influenza vaccine. Donor details come from another sample of the same person, matched by shared clones. CDR3 loop: CASSLALGGMDTQYF. Read as DNA, the sequence is TGTGCCAGCAGTTTAGCCCTGGGGGGAATGGATACGCAGTATTTT.